Included here is one T cell receptor beta chain sequence, with context. Antigen unknown. An end of the junction does not agree with germline; a read error may underlie this. Germline values: CDR1 SGHAT, CDR2 FQNNGV. This CDR3 is built from 18 residues. The data derive from a study of tumor-infiltrating lymphocytes in primary liver carcinoma. Starting from around 0.45 ug of total RNA, TCR beta cDNA was produced with a primer in the constant region. Three nested multiplex PCR rounds, a slightly modified ARM-PCR method, built the TCR beta libraries. TRBV1-TRBV30 forward primers paired with a C-beta reverse primer drove the first two PCR rounds, roughly 9 cycles each. TCRdb recomputed calls from the multiplex PCR reads with MiXCR, one row per CDR3 protein. The sample has around 70,000 distinct CDR3 sequences, 60% to 75% seen once. From unsorted bulk tissue weighing roughly 17-34 mg, DNA and RNA were co-extracted.

Notes on the study in general: Significantly greater top-250-clone fractions characterized tumors relative to blood (p = 0.039).

The sequence was obtained from a man in his forties with primary liver carcinoma and hepatitis B virus infection. Sequences were obtained from liver tumor tissue from sampling region 4. As for subset: tumor region T4, right-lateral pole. V is TRBV11-2 and J is TRBJ2-7; the match to TRBD1 covers 8 bases. The DNA of the CDR3 is TGTGCCAGCAGATTCAACATTGCCCGGACAGGGCAACCCTACGAACAGTACTTC. It encodes CASRFNIARTGQPYEQYF.